The rows below give T cell receptor beta chains drawn from one sample of a study of regulatory T cells in long-lasting Graves disease. TCRdb processed the multiplex PCR reads anew with MiXCR; each CDR3 protein has one entry. This table holds about 340,000 distinct CDR3 sequences, around 19% found once. The specimen comprised peripheral blood mononuclear cells (PBMCs), sampled when the disease was refractory, from a patient treated with antithyroid drugs. The receptor source for this set is a female donor with Graves disease. Each CDR3 is given with its conserved first and last residue. D genes are given only for firm matches. Only some rows state a clone size, as once, few, many or a class for expanded clones.

V gene: TRBV12-3/TRBV12-4
clone size: -
D gene: -
J gene: TRBJ2-2
CDR3 DNA: TGTGCCAGCAGTTGGGGGGGCCTGCCCGGGGAGCTGTTTTTT
CDR3 protein: CASSWGGLPGELFF

V gene: TRBV15
clone size: many
D gene: TRBD1
J gene: TRBJ2-7
CDR3 DNA: TGTGCCACCAGCCCAGGGGTCCGGGACAGGTCCTACGAGCAGTACTTC
CDR3 protein: CATSPGVRDRSYEQYF

V gene: TRBV2
clone size: many
D gene: TRBD2
J gene: TRBJ2-7
CDR3 DNA: TGTGCCACCGCCCCTAGCGGGAGATTCTACGAGCAGTACTTC
CDR3 protein: CATAPSGRFYEQYF

V gene: TRBV11-2
clone size: -
D gene: -
J gene: TRBJ2-1
CDR3 DNA: TGTGCCAGCGGCGAACAGGGTCGGGAGCAGTTCTTC
CDR3 protein: CASGEQGREQFF

V gene: TRBV5-1
clone size: -
D gene: TRBD1
J gene: TRBJ1-2
CDR3 DNA: TGTGCCAGCACCCCGACCGCGGGACAGGGGTCTGGCTACACCTTC
CDR3 protein: CASTPTAGQGSGYTF

V gene: TRBV28
clone size: many
D gene: -
J gene: TRBJ1-5
CDR3 DNA: TGTGCCAGCAAACTCGAGATAGTCGGCAATCAGCCCCAGCATTTT
CDR3 protein: CASKLEIVGNQPQHF

V gene: TRBV19
clone size: -
D gene: TRBD1
J gene: TRBJ1-5
CDR3 DNA: TGTGCCAGTAACACACAGGGGGCTGGTTGGCAGCCCCAGCATTTT
CDR3 protein: CASNTQGAGWQPQHF

V gene: TRBV27
clone size: few
D gene: -
J gene: TRBJ1-5
CDR3 DNA: TGTGCCAGCAGTTTACGGGCGTATAGCAATCAGCCCCAGCATTTT
CDR3 protein: CASSLRAYSNQPQHF

V gene: TRBV28
clone size: few
D gene: TRBD2
J gene: TRBJ2-7
CDR3 DNA: TGTGCCAGCAGAGCTAGCGGGAGTGACGAGCAGTACTTC
CDR3 protein: CASRASGSDEQYF

V gene: TRBV18
clone size: -
D gene: TRBD1
J gene: TRBJ1-2
CDR3 DNA: TGTGCCAGCTCACCGGCGACAGGGGGCTATGGCTACACCTTC
CDR3 protein: CASSPATGGYGYTF

V gene: TRBV7-9
clone size: few
D gene: -
J gene: TRBJ1-2
CDR3 DNA: TGTGCCAGCAGCCAACCAGGGGACTATGGCTACACCTTC
CDR3 protein: CASSQPGDYGYTF

V gene: TRBV5-1
clone size: few
D gene: TRBD1
J gene: TRBJ1-4
CDR3 DNA: TGCGCCAGCAGCTTGGGAGGGGGCCTTAATGAAAAACTGTTTTTT
CDR3 protein: CASSLGGGLNEKLFF

V gene: TRBV18
clone size: many
D gene: -
J gene: TRBJ2-2
CDR3 DNA: TGTGCCAGCTCACCGAGGGCCGACGGGGAGCTGTTTTTT
CDR3 protein: CASSPRADGELFF

V gene: TRBV29-1
clone size: -
D gene: -
J gene: TRBJ1-1
CDR3 DNA: TGCAGCCGAAGGGGAAGGCACGGCACTGAAGCTTTCTTT
CDR3 protein: CSRRGRHGTEAFF

V gene: TRBV9
clone size: many
D gene: TRBD2
J gene: TRBJ2-7
CDR3 DNA: TGTGCCATACCGACTAGCGACGACGAGCAGTACTTC
CDR3 protein: CAIPTSDDEQYF

V gene: TRBV27
clone size: -
D gene: -
J gene: TRBJ2-3
CDR3 DNA: TGTGCCAGCAGGCCCCCCTCCGGGTACACAGATACGCAGTATTTT
CDR3 protein: CASRPPSGYTDTQYF

V gene: TRBV7-9
clone size: few
D gene: -
J gene: TRBJ1-5
CDR3 DNA: TGTGCCAGCAGCTTTGGAGATAGCAATCAGCCCCAGCATTTT
CDR3 protein: CASSFGDSNQPQHF

V gene: TRBV3-1
clone size: -
D gene: -
J gene: TRBJ2-1
CDR3 DNA: TGTGCCAGCACCCTGGGAGGAGAGCAGTTCTTC
CDR3 protein: CASTLGGEQFF

V gene: TRBV11-2
clone size: -
D gene: TRBD1
J gene: TRBJ1-2
CDR3 DNA: TGTGCCAGCAGCTGGGGGGGGACAGGGGTCGGCTACACCTTC
CDR3 protein: CASSWGGTGVGYTF

V gene: TRBV2
clone size: many
D gene: -
J gene: TRBJ2-2
CDR3 DNA: TGTGCCAGCAGTGAACCGAACCCCGGGGAGCTGTTTTTT
CDR3 protein: CASSEPNPGELFF

V gene: TRBV4-3
clone size: -
D gene: -
J gene: TRBJ1-1
CDR3 DNA: TGCGCCAGCAGCCTCTACTTAAGGGGGTTTACTGAAGCTTTCTTT
CDR3 protein: CASSLYLRGFTEAFF